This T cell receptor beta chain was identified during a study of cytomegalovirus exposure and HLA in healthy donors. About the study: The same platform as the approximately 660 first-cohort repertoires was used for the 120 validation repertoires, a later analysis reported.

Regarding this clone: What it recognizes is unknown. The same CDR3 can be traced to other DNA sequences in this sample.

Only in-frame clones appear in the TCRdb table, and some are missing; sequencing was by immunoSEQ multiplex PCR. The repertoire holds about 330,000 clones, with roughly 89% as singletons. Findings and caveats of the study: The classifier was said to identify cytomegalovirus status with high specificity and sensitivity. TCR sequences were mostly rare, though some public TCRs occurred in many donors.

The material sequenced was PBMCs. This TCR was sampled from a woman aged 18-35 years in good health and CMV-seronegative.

CDR3 residues: CASSLATSSYNEQFF. The CDR3 DNA reads as TGCGCCAGCAGCTTGGCTACTAGCTCCTACAATGAGCAGTTCTTC. The chain uses TRBV5-1 and TRBJ2-1, with a possible D match to TRBD2 (5 bases). The germline CDR1 and CDR2 sequences are SGHRS and YFSETQ. The CDR3 covers 15 residues. V lost 0 bases and J 0 bases, leaving 7 bases between the germline ends. Combining the CDR3 with reference TRBV5-1 and TRBJ2-1 gives the whole variable domain KAGVTQTPRYLIKTRGQQVTLSCSPISGHRSVSWYQQTPGQGLQFLFEYFSETQRNKGNFPGRFSGRQFSNSRSEMNVSTLELGDSALYLCASSLATSSYNEQFFGPGTRLTVL.